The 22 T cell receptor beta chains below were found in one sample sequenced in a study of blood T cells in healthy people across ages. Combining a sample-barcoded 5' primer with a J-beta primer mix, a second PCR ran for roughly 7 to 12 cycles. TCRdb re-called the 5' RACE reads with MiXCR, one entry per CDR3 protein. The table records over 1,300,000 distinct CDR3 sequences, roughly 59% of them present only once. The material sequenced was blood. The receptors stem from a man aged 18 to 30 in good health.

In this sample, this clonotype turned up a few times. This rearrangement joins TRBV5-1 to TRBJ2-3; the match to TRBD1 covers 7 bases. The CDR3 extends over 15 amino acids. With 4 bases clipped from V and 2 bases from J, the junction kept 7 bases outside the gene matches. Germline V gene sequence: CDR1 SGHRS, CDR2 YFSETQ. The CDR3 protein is CASSPRGQNTDTQYF. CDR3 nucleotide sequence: TGCGCCAGCAGCCCCAGGGGACAGAACACAGATACGCAGTATTTT.

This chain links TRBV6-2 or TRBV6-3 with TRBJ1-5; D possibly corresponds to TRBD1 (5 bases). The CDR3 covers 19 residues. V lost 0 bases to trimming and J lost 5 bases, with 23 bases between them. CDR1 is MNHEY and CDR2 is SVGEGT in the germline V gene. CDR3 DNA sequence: TGTGCCAGCAGTTACTCGACTAGGACGACAGAAGGGGCTCATCAGCCCCAGCATTTT. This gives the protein CASSYSTRTTEGAHQPQHF.

The CDR3 loop reads CASSQPPRGRNSPLHF. CDR3 DNA sequence: TGCGCCAGCAGCCAACCACCCAGGGGGCGTAATTCACCCCTCCACTTT. V usage is TRBV4-1 and J usage is TRBJ1-6, with 8 bases aligning to TRBD1. The CDR3 extends over 16 amino acids. The J segment lost 6 bases and the V segment lost 2 bases, leaving 6 bases of the junction unmatched. Germline-derived CDR1 and CDR2 are MGHRA and YSYEKL.

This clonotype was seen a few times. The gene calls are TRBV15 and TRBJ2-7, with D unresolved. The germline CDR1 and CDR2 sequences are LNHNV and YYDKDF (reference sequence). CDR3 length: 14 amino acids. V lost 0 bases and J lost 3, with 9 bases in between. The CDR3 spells CATSRDSGDYEQYF. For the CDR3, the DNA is TGTGCCACCAGCAGAGATAGTGGGGACTACGAGCAGTACTTC.

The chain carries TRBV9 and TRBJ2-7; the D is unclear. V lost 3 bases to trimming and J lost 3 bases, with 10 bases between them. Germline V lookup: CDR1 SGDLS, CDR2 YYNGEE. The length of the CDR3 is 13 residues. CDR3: CASSGRPNYEQYF. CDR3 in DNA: TGTGCCAGCAGCGGACGCCCTAACTACGAGCAGTACTTC.

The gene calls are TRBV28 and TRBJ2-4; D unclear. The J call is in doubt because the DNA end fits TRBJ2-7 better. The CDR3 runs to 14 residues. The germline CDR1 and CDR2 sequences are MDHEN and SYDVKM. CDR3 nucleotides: TGTGCCAGCACCCTCGATATACCGTACTACGAGCAGTACTTC. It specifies CASTLDIPYYEQYF.

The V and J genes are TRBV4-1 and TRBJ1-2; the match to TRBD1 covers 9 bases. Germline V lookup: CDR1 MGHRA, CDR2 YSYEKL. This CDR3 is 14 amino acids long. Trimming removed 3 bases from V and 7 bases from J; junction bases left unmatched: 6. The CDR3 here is CASSHGQGTGGYTF. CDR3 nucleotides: TGCGCCAGCAGCCACGGACAGGGGACGGGTGGCTACACCTTC.

This CDR3 reads CASRPVLLGKNIQYF. Here the CDR3 DNA reads TGTGCCAGCAGACCGGTCCTCTTGGGCAAAAACATTCAGTACTTC. The chain joins TRBV28 to TRBJ2-4; D uncertain. The CDR3 totals 15 residues. V gave up 6 bases and J gave up 3 bases, with 15 bases separating them. The germline V gene encodes CDR1 MDHEN and CDR2 SYDVKM.

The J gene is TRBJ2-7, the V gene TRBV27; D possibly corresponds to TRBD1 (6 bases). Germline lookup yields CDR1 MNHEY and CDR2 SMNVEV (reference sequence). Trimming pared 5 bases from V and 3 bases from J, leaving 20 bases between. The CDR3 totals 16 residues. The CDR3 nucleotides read TGTGCCAGCAGTCCTTTAGAACCCACAGGGAGCTACGAGCAGTACTTC. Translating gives CASSPLEPTGSYEQYF.

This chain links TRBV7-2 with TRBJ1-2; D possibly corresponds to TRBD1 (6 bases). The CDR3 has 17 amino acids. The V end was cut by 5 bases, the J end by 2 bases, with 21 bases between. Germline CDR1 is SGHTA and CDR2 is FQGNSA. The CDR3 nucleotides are TGTGCCAGCAGCCCAGACCCCAACAGGGTTGGGAACTATGGCTACACCTTC. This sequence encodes CASSPDPNRVGNYGYTF.

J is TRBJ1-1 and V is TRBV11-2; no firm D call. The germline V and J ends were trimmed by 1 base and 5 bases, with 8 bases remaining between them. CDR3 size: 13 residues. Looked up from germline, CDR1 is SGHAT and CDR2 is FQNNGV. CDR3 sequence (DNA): TGTGCCAGCAGCTTAGGCCGCCTGACTGAAGCTTTCTTT. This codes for CASSLGRLTEAFF. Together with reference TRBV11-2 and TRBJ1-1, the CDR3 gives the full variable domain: EAGVAQSPRYKIIEKRQSVAFWCNPISGHATLYWYQQILGQGPKLLIQFQNNGVVDDSQLPKDRFSAERLKGVDSTLKIQPAKLEDSAVYLCASSLGRLTEAFFGQGTRLTVV.

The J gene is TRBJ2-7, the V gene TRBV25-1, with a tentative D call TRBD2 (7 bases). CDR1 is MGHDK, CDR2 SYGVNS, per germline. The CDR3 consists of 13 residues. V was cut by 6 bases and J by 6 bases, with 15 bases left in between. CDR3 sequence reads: CASRNPGEGEQYF. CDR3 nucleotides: TGTGCCAGCAGGAATCCAGGGGAGGGCGAGCAGTACTTC.

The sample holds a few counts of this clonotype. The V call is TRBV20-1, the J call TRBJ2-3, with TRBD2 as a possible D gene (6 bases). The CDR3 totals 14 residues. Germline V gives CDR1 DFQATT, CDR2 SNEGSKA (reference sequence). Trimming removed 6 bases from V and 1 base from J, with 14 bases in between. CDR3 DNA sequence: TGCAGTGCCAGAACTAGCACTGGCACAGATACGCAGTATTTT. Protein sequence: CSARTSTGTDTQYF.

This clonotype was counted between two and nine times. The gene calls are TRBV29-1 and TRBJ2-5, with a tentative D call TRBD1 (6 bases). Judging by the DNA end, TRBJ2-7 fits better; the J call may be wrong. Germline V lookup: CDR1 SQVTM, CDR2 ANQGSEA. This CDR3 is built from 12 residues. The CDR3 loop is CSVGAGETEQYF. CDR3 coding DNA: TGCAGCGTTGGTGCAGGGGAGACCGAGCAGTACTTC.

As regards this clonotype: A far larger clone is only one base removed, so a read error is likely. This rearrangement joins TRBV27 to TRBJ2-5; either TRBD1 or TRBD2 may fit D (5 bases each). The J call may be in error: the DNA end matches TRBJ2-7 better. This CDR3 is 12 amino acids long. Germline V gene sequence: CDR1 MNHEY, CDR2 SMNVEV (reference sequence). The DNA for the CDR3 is TGTGCCAGCAGGTTATTGGGGGACGAGCAGTACTTC. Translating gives CASRLLGDEQYF.

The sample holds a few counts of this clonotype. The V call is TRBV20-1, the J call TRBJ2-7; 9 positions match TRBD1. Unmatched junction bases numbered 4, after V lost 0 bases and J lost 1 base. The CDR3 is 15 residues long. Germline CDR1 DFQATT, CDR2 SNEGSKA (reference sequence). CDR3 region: CSARDRDRASYEQYF. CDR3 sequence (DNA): TGCAGTGCTAGAGATAGGGACAGGGCATCCTACGAGCAGTACTTC.

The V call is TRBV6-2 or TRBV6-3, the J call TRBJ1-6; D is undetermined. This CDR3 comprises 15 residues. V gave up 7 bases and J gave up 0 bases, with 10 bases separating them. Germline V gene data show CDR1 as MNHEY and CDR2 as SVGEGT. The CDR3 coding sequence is TGTGCCAGCACTCAACTTAGCTCCTATAATTCACCCCTCCACTTT. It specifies CASTQLSSYNSPLHF.

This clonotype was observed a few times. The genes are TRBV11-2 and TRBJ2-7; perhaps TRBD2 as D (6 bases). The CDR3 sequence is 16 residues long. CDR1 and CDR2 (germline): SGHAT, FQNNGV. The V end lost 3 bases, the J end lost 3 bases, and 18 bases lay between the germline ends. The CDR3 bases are TGTGCCAGCAGCTTTCCAGCTCCAGGGAGGAACTACGAGCAGTACTTC. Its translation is CASSFPAPGRNYEQYF.

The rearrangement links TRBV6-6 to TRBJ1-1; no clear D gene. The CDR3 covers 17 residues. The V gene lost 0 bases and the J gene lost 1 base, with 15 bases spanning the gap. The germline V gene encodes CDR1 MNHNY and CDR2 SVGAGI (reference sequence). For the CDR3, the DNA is TGTGCCAGCAGTTACTCGGCCCCGCAATTAGAGAACACTGAAGCTTTCTTT. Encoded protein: CASSYSAPQLENTEAFF.

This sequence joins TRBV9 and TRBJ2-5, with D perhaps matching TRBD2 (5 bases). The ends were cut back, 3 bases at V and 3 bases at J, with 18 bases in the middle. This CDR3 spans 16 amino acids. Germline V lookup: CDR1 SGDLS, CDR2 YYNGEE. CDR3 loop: CASSAALRAEEETQYF. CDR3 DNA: TGTGCCAGCAGCGCAGCCCTACGAGCGGAGGAAGAGACCCAGTACTTC.

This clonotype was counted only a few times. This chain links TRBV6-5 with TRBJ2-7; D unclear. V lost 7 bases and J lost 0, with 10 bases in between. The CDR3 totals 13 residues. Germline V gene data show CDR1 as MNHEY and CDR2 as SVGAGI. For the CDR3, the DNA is TGTGCCAGCACCAAACCTAGCTCCTACGAGCAGTACTTC. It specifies CASTKPSSYEQYF.

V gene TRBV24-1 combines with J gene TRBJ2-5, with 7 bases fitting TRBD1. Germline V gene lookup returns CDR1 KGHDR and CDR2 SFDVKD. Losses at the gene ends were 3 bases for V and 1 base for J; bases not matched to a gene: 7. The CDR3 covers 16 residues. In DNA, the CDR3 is TGTGCCACCAGTGATACCGGGACAGAGCCCCAAGAGACCCAGTACTTC. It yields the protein CATSDTGTEPQETQYF.